This TCR beta chain derives from a study of beta chain features in type 1 diabetes. What was sequenced were expressed TCRB transcripts, since all of the isolated RNA had been reverse transcribed. Profiled with immunoSEQ multiplex PCR; TCRdb holds only in-frame clones, not every one. Of around 500,000 clones listed, around 10% are singletons. The sample comprised naive CD4+ T cells from blood. This TCR came from a woman between 18 and 29 years old in good health.

The CDR3 coding sequence is TGTGCCAGCAGCTCCCCGGGACTAGGCCAAGAGACCCAGTACTTC. This sequence encodes CASSSPGLGQETQYF. J is TRBJ2-5 and V is TRBV7-9; 8 bases agree with TRBD2. Germline CDR1 SEHNR, CDR2 FQNEAQ (reference sequence). V shed 4 bases, J shed 1 base, and the junction held 5 bases outside the gene matches. The CDR3 contains 15 residues.